This TCR beta chain was identified in a study of blood T cells in healthy people across ages. Germline V gives CDR1 DFQATT, CDR2 SNEGSKA (reference sequence). CDR3 length: 12 amino acids. A sample-barcoded 5' primer and a J-beta primer mix were used in a second PCR of about 7 to 12 cycles. TCRdb passed the 5' RACE reads through MiXCR, listing each CDR3 protein once. This sample has roughly 1.6 million distinct CDR3 sequences; roughly 32% occur once, and the top ten carry around 11%. Of note for this clonotype: An end of the junction does not agree with germline; a read error may underlie this.

Material for sequencing was blood. This chain connects TRBV20-1 to TRBJ1-2; D gene unclear. The sequence came from a woman between 25 and 40 years old in good health. The CDR3 here is CSARWGSDGCTF. The CDR3 nucleotides are TGCAGTGCTAGATGGGGAAGTGATGGCTGCACCTTC.